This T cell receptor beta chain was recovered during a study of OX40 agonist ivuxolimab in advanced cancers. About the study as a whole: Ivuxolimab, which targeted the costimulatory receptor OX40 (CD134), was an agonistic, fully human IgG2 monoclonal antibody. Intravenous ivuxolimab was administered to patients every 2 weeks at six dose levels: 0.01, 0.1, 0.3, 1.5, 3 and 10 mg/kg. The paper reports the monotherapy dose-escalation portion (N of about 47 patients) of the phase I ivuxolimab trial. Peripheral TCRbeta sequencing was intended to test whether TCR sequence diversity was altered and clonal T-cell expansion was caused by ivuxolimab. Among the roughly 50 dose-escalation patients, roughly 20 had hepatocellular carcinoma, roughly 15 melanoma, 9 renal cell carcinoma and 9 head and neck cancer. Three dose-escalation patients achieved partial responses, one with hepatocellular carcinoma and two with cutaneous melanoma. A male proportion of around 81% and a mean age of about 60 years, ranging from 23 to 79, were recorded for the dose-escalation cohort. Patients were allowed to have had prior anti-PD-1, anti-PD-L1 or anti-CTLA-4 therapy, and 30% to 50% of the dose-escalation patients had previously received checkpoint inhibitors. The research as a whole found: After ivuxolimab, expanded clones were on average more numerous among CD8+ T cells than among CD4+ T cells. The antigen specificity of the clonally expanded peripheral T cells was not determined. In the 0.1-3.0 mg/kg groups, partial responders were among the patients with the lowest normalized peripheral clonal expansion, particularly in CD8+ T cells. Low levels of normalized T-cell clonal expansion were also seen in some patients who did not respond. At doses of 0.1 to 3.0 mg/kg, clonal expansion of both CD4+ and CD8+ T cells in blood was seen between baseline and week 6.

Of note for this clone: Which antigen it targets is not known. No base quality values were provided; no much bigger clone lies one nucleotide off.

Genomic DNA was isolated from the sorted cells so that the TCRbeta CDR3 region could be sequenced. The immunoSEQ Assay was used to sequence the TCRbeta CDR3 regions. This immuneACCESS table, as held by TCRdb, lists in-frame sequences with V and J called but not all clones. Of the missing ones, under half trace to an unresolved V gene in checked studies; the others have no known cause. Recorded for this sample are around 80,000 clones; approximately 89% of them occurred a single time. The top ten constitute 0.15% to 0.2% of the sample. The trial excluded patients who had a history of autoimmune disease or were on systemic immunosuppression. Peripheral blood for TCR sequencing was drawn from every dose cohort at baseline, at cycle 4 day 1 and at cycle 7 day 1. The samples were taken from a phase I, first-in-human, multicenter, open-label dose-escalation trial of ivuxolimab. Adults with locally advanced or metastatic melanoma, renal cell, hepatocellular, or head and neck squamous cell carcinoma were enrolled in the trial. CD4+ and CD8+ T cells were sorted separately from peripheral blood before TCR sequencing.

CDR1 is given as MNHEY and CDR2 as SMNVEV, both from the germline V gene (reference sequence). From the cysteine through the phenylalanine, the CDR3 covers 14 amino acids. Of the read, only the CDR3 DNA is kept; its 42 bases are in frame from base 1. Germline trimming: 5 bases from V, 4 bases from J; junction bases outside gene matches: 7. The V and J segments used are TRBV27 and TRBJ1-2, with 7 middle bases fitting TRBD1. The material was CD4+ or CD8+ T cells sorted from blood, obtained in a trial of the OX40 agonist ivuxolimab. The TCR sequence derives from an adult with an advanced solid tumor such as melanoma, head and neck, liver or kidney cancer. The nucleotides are TGTGCCAGCAGTCCCTACAGGGGCTCCTATGGCTACACCTTC. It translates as CASSPYRGSYGYTF.